A selection of T cell receptor beta chains follows, all from one sample in a study of cytomegalovirus exposure and HLA in healthy donors. Some clones are missing from TCRdb's copy, which holds only in-frame ones; the method was immunoSEQ multiplex PCR. This table has 150,000 to 200,000 clones, over 60% appearing once. The specimen sequenced was PBMCs. The receptor source for this set is a man aged 40-55 years in good health and CMV-seronegative. Each CDR3 is given with its conserved first and last residue. D genes are given only for firm matches. A clone size is listed for some rows: how often the clone was seen (once, few, many), or a class if it is expanded.

clone_size: NA
v_call: TRBV7-9
j_call: TRBJ1-2
d_call: NA
cdr3_aa: CASSLYRPDGYTF
cdr3_nt: TGTGCCAGCAGCTTATACAGGCCGGATGGCTACACCTTC

clone_size: NA
v_call: TRBV14
j_call: TRBJ1-1
d_call: NA
cdr3_aa: CASSQVGGIEAFF
cdr3_nt: TGTGCCAGCAGCCAAGTAGGCGGGATTGAAGCTTTCTTT

clone_size: NA
v_call: TRBV27
j_call: TRBJ2-1
d_call: TRBD2
cdr3_aa: CASSSPGLAIEQFF
cdr3_nt: TGTGCCAGCAGTTCCCCGGGACTAGCAATTGAGCAGTTCTTC

clone_size: NA
v_call: TRBV4-1
j_call: TRBJ2-7
d_call: TRBD1
cdr3_aa: CASSQGTGIDEQYF
cdr3_nt: TGCGCCAGCAGCCAAGGGACAGGGATCGACGAGCAGTACTTC

clone_size: NA
v_call: TRBV10-3
j_call: TRBJ2-3
d_call: NA
cdr3_aa: CAISVAGSDTQYF
cdr3_nt: TGTGCCATCAGTGTGGCGGGATCAGATACGCAGTATTTT

clone_size: NA
v_call: TRBV6-6
j_call: TRBJ2-2
d_call: TRBD2
cdr3_aa: CASRNLAERTGELFF
cdr3_nt: TGTGCCAGCAGGAATCTAGCGGAAAGGACCGGGGAGCTGTTTTTT

clone_size: NA
v_call: TRBV18
j_call: TRBJ2-1
d_call: NA
cdr3_aa: CASSPGQYNEQFF
cdr3_nt: TGTGCCAGCTCACCTGGCCAGTACAATGAGCAGTTCTTC

clone_size: NA
v_call: TRBV11-2
j_call: TRBJ2-1
d_call: NA
cdr3_aa: CASSLDRGNEQFF
cdr3_nt: TGTGCCAGCAGCTTAGATCGGGGGAATGAGCAGTTCTTC

clone_size: NA
v_call: TRBV5-4
j_call: TRBJ1-6
d_call: TRBD1
cdr3_aa: CASRSGQGVSPLHF
cdr3_nt: TGTGCCAGCAGGTCGGGACAGGGGGTTTCACCCCTCCACTTT

clone_size: NA
v_call: TRBV25-1
j_call: TRBJ2-7
d_call: NA
cdr3_aa: CASSERENYEQYF
cdr3_nt: TGTGCCAGCAGTGAACGGGAGAACTACGAGCAGTACTTC

clone_size: NA
v_call: TRBV5-1
j_call: TRBJ2-5
d_call: TRBD2
cdr3_aa: CASSFRTSGSGETQYF
cdr3_nt: TGCGCCAGCAGCTTCCGGACTAGCGGGAGTGGAGAGACCCAGTACTTC

clone_size: NA
v_call: TRBV2
j_call: TRBJ2-2
d_call: TRBD2
cdr3_aa: CASKGLYTGELFF
cdr3_nt: TGTGCCAGCAAGGGACTATACACCGGGGAGCTGTTTTTT

clone_size: NA
v_call: TRBV5-1
j_call: TRBJ1-3
d_call: TRBD1
cdr3_aa: CASSTDPGQHRNTIYF
cdr3_nt: TGCGCCAGCAGCACCGATCCGGGACAGCACCGAAACACCATATATTTT

clone_size: few
v_call: TRBV6-6
j_call: TRBJ2-3
d_call: TRBD2
cdr3_aa: CASSYGTSGGVDTQYF
cdr3_nt: TGTGCCAGCAGTTACGGGACTAGCGGGGGGGTAGATACGCAGTATTTT

clone_size: NA
v_call: TRBV7-2
j_call: TRBJ2-7
d_call: NA
cdr3_aa: CASSLGLAPSYEQYF
cdr3_nt: TGTGCCAGCAGCTTAGGGTTGGCCCCCTCCTACGAGCAGTACTTC

clone_size: NA
v_call: TRBV5-4
j_call: TRBJ2-5
d_call: TRBD1
cdr3_aa: CASSLYGTGEQTQYF
cdr3_nt: TGTGCCAGCAGCTTGTACGGGACAGGGGAACAGACCCAGTACTTC

clone_size: few
v_call: TRBV11-2
j_call: TRBJ1-1
d_call: NA
cdr3_aa: CASSSSLDRNTEAFF
cdr3_nt: TGTGCCAGCAGCTCATCGCTCGACAGGAACACTGAAGCTTTCTTT

clone_size: NA
v_call: TRBV7-9
j_call: TRBJ1-4
d_call: NA
cdr3_aa: CSISWEEEKLFF
cdr3_nt: TGTTCCATATCGTGGGAGGAAGAAAAACTGTTTTTT

clone_size: few
v_call: TRBV12-5
j_call: TRBJ1-5
d_call: NA
cdr3_aa: CASGHGRAGNQPQHF
cdr3_nt: TGTGCTAGTGGCCATGGGAGGGCAGGCAATCAGCCCCAGCATTTT

clone_size: NA
v_call: TRBV7-2
j_call: TRBJ2-3
d_call: TRBD2
cdr3_aa: CASSLGGAGISDTQYF
cdr3_nt: TGTGCCAGCAGCTTAGGGGGAGCGGGGATTTCAGATACGCAGTATTTT

clone_size: NA
v_call: TRBV5-1
j_call: TRBJ1-1
d_call: NA
cdr3_aa: CASSLYNKNTEAFF
cdr3_nt: TGCGCCAGCAGCTTATATAACAAGAACACTGAAGCTTTCTTT

clone_size: NA
v_call: TRBV19
j_call: TRBJ2-5
d_call: NA
cdr3_aa: CASSIGQQETQYF
cdr3_nt: TGTGCCAGTAGTATAGGACAACAAGAGACCCAGTACTTC

clone_size: NA
v_call: TRBV5-4
j_call: TRBJ2-5
d_call: NA
cdr3_aa: CASSLEGLAQYQETQYF
cdr3_nt: TGTGCCAGCAGCTTGGAGGGTCTAGCGCAGTACCAAGAGACCCAGTACTTC

clone_size: NA
v_call: TRBV9
j_call: TRBJ2-1
d_call: TRBD2
cdr3_aa: CASAGREGTSGYNEQFF
cdr3_nt: TGTGCCAGCGCCGGGAGGGAAGGGACTAGCGGCTACAATGAGCAGTTCTTC

clone_size: NA
v_call: TRBV6-1
j_call: TRBJ2-1
d_call: TRBD2
cdr3_aa: CASSEGLAGLNEQFF
cdr3_nt: TGTGCCAGCAGTGAAGGACTAGCCGGACTGAATGAGCAGTTCTTC

clone_size: NA
v_call: TRBV5-4
j_call: TRBJ2-5
d_call: NA
cdr3_aa: CASSLVKQETQYF
cdr3_nt: TGTGCCAGCAGCTTGGTCAAACAAGAGACCCAGTACTTC

clone_size: NA
v_call: TRBV7-2
j_call: TRBJ2-5
d_call: NA
cdr3_aa: CASSPFPRGRAGETQYF
cdr3_nt: TGTGCCAGCAGCCCCTTCCCCAGGGGGAGAGCGGGAGAGACCCAGTACTTC

clone_size: NA
v_call: TRBV5-1
j_call: TRBJ1-2
d_call: NA
cdr3_aa: CASSTLPAGISGYTF
cdr3_nt: TGCGCCAGCAGCACCCTCCCGGCGGGTATTTCTGGCTACACCTTC

clone_size: NA
v_call: TRBV21-1
j_call: TRBJ1-1
d_call: NA
cdr3_aa: CASSIVAEAFF
cdr3_nt: TGTGCCAGCAGCATCGTCGCCGAGGCTTTCTTT

clone_size: NA
v_call: TRBV7-9
j_call: TRBJ1-2
d_call: TRBD1
cdr3_aa: CASSPPGQDFYGYTF
cdr3_nt: TGTGCCAGCAGCCCACCGGGACAGGATTTCTATGGCTACACCTTC

clone_size: NA
v_call: TRBV27
j_call: TRBJ2-7
d_call: NA
cdr3_aa: CASSTYLQGYIPYEQYF
cdr3_nt: TGTGCCAGCAGCACGTACTTACAGGGATATATCCCCTACGAGCAGTACTTC

clone_size: few
v_call: TRBV9
j_call: TRBJ2-2
d_call: TRBD1
cdr3_aa: CASSVVGTGVSTGELFF
cdr3_nt: TGTGCCAGCAGCGTCGTCGGGACAGGGGTTTCCACCGGGGAGCTGTTTTTT

clone_size: once
v_call: TRBV29-1
j_call: TRBJ1-1
d_call: TRBD1
cdr3_aa: CSALDRGLTEAFF
cdr3_nt: TGCAGCGCCCTGGACAGGGGGCTTACTGAAGCTTTCTTT

clone_size: NA
v_call: TRBV7-2
j_call: TRBJ1-6
d_call: NA
cdr3_aa: CASRSDSTSYNSPLHF
cdr3_nt: TGTGCCAGCAGGTCTGACAGCACCTCCTATAATTCACCCCTCCACTTT

clone_size: few
v_call: TRBV7-2
j_call: TRBJ2-7
d_call: NA
cdr3_aa: CASSPDLGAGYEQYF
cdr3_nt: TGTGCCAGCAGCCCGGATTTGGGGGCGGGCTACGAGCAGTACTTC

clone_size: NA
v_call: TRBV5-1
j_call: TRBJ2-6
d_call: TRBD1
cdr3_aa: CASSTRAGGVGANVLTF
cdr3_nt: TGCGCCAGCAGCACGAGGGCAGGGGGAGTAGGGGCCAACGTCCTGACTTTC

clone_size: NA
v_call: TRBV7-3
j_call: TRBJ2-1
d_call: NA
cdr3_aa: CASSLARYNEQFF
cdr3_nt: TGTGCCAGCAGCTTAGCCAGATACAATGAGCAGTTCTTC

clone_size: NA
v_call: TRBV5-1
j_call: TRBJ2-5
d_call: TRBD1
cdr3_aa: CASSYGTGRETQYF
cdr3_nt: TGCGCCAGCAGCTATGGGACAGGGCGAGAGACCCAGTACTTC

clone_size: few
v_call: TRBV19
j_call: TRBJ1-5
d_call: NA
cdr3_aa: CASSSTAGGQPQHF
cdr3_nt: TGTGCCAGTAGTTCGACCGCGGGCGGACAGCCCCAGCATTTT

clone_size: once
v_call: TRBV29-1
j_call: TRBJ2-7
d_call: TRBD2
cdr3_aa: CSVVGLAGGTYEQYF
cdr3_nt: TGCAGCGTTGTAGGTCTAGCGGGAGGGACCTACGAGCAGTACTTC

clone_size: NA
v_call: TRBV28
j_call: TRBJ1-1
d_call: NA
cdr3_aa: CASSFWAGRNTEAFF
cdr3_nt: TGTGCCAGCAGTTTCTGGGCAGGGCGGAACACTGAAGCTTTCTTT

clone_size: NA
v_call: TRBV7-2
j_call: TRBJ2-5
d_call: TRBD2
cdr3_aa: CASSRGLAGTGTQYF
cdr3_nt: TGTGCCAGCAGCCGGGGACTAGCGGGAACAGGGACCCAGTACTTC

clone_size: few
v_call: TRBV30
j_call: TRBJ1-5
d_call: NA
cdr3_aa: CAWSVQGKQPQHF
cdr3_nt: TGTGCCTGGAGTGTCCAGGGTAAGCAGCCCCAGCATTTT

clone_size: NA
v_call: TRBV5-1
j_call: TRBJ1-5
d_call: NA
cdr3_aa: CASSLGGNGQPQHF
cdr3_nt: TGCGCCAGCAGCTTAGGAGGAAACGGGCAGCCCCAGCATTTT

clone_size: few
v_call: TRBV18
j_call: TRBJ1-1
d_call: NA
cdr3_aa: CASSPGTKNTEAFF
cdr3_nt: TGTGCCAGCTCACCCGGGACAAAGAACACTGAAGCTTTCTTT

clone_size: NA
v_call: TRBV5-1
j_call: TRBJ2-3
d_call: TRBD1
cdr3_aa: CASDTTGTGLDTQYF
cdr3_nt: TGCGCCAGCGATACGACAGGGACCGGTTTGGATACGCAGTATTTT

clone_size: NA
v_call: TRBV11-2
j_call: TRBJ2-7
d_call: NA
cdr3_aa: CASSYLGGSPGSYEQYF
cdr3_nt: TGTGCCAGCAGCTATTTGGGGGGTTCCCCCGGGTCCTACGAGCAGTACTTC

clone_size: NA
v_call: TRBV18
j_call: TRBJ2-5
d_call: TRBD1
cdr3_aa: CASSLQGAQETQYF
cdr3_nt: TGTGCCAGCTCCTTACAGGGGGCTCAGGAGACCCAGTACTTC

clone_size: NA
v_call: TRBV19
j_call: TRBJ1-1
d_call: TRBD1
cdr3_aa: CASSVSTGAGNTEAFF
cdr3_nt: TGTGCCAGTAGTGTCTCGACAGGGGCAGGAAACACTGAAGCTTTCTTT

clone_size: NA
v_call: TRBV7-2
j_call: TRBJ1-5
d_call: NA
cdr3_aa: CASSLRGSQPQHF
cdr3_nt: TGTGCCAGCAGCTTAAGAGGGTCGCAGCCCCAGCATTTT

clone_size: once
v_call: TRBV12-5
j_call: TRBJ1-1
d_call: TRBD1
cdr3_aa: CASEKPGTGGTEAFF
cdr3_nt: TGTGCTAGCGAAAAACCCGGGACAGGGGGAACTGAAGCTTTCTTT

clone_size: few
v_call: TRBV11-2
j_call: TRBJ2-5
d_call: TRBD2
cdr3_aa: CASSPRTSGGGETQYF
cdr3_nt: TGTGCCAGCAGCCCGAGGACTAGCGGGGGCGGGGAGACCCAGTACTTC

clone_size: NA
v_call: TRBV10-3
j_call: TRBJ1-6
d_call: NA
cdr3_aa: CAISDKTYNSPLHF
cdr3_nt: TGTGCCATCAGTGACAAAACTTATAATTCACCCCTCCACTTT

clone_size: few
v_call: TRBV5-1
j_call: TRBJ2-7
d_call: NA
cdr3_aa: CASSLEQGAPYEQYF
cdr3_nt: TGCGCCAGCAGCTTGGAACAGGGTGCCCCCTACGAGCAGTACTTC

clone_size: NA
v_call: TRBV7-9
j_call: TRBJ1-1
d_call: NA
cdr3_aa: CASSLGLTEAFF
cdr3_nt: TGTGCCAGCAGCTTGGGACTCACTGAAGCTTTCTTT